What follows are 21 T cell receptor beta chains derived from one specimen sequenced in a study of cytomegalovirus exposure and HLA in healthy donors. PCR used 60 Vbeta primers and 13 Jbeta primers. Generated by immunoSEQ multiplex PCR, the TCRdb table keeps only in-frame clones and is missing some. This table holds more than 20,000 clones, just under 80% found once. The sequenced sample was PBMCs. The source is a male donor in good health and CMV-seronegative.

This chain links TRBV7-2 with TRBJ2-7, with D maybe TRBD2 (5 bases). Germline lookup yields CDR1 SGHTA and CDR2 FQGNSA. The CDR3 contains 15 residues. Trimming stripped 5 bases from V and 2 bases from J, with 16 bases between. As DNA, the CDR3 is TGTGCCAGCAGCCCTAAAGGCGGAGGCCCCTACGAGCAGTACTTC. Residues: CASSPKGGGPYEQYF. The variable domain in full, completed from reference TRBV7-2 and TRBJ2-7, reads GAGVSQSPSNKVTEKGKDVELRCDPISGHTALYWYRQSLGQGLEFLIYFQGNSAPDKSGLPSDRFSAERTGGSVSTLTIQRTQQEDSAVYLCASSPKGGGPYEQYFGPGTRLTVT.

The chain has TRBV5-1 and TRBJ2-1; unclear D gene. The V gene's germline CDR1 is SGHRS and CDR2 YFSETQ. The CDR3 consists of 13 residues. The ends were cut back, 7 bases at V and 6 bases at J, with 14 bases in the middle. For the CDR3, the DNA is TGCGCCAGCTCCTCCCCGGGTCTCAATGAGCAGTTCTTC. Encoded protein: CASSSPGLNEQFF.

The chain employs TRBV10-3 and TRBJ1-6; perhaps TRBD1 as D (6 bases). Germline CDR1 and CDR2: ENHRY and SYGVKD. This CDR3 spans 17 amino acids. Trimming shortened V by 3 bases and J by 2 bases, and 14 bases separated the two germline ends. The CDR3 nucleotides read TGTGCCATCAGTGAATCGGGGGGCGGAACCTATAATTCACCCCTCCACTTT. Translating gives CAISESGGGTYNSPLHF.

This rearrangement joins TRBV18 to TRBJ2-3; 11 positions agree with TRBD2. V dropped 1 base and J dropped 3; count of bases not matched to a gene: 3. The CDR3 is 16 amino acids. Germline V lookup: CDR1 KGHSH, CDR2 LQKENI. The CDR3 sequence is CASSPLASGRTDTQYF. The CDR3 coding sequence is TGTGCCAGCTCACCACTGGCTAGCGGGAGGACAGATACGCAGTATTTT. The variable domain in full, with the rest retrieved from reference TRBV18 and TRBJ2-3, is NAGVMQNPRHLVRRRGQEARLRCSPMKGHSHVYWYRQLPEEGLKFMVYLQKENIIDESGMPKERFSAEFPKEGPSILRIQQVVRGDSAAYFCASSPLASGRTDTQYFGPGTRLTVL.

The chain links TRBV29-1 to TRBJ2-5; 10 bases are shared with TRBD2. Germline V gene sequence: CDR1 SQVTM, CDR2 ANQGSEA. The trim removed 7 bases at V and 4 bases at J, leaving 3 bases unmatched. The CDR3 extends over 12 amino acids. The CDR3 DNA is TGCAGCGGGCGACTAGCGGGAGAGACCCAGTACTTC. This translates into CSGRLAGETQYF.

V and J are TRBV6-4 and TRBJ2-1, with 12 bases that match TRBD2. The CDR3 runs to 14 residues. Trimming took 8 bases from V and 5 from J; bases not matched to a gene: 4. CDR1 MRHNA and CDR2 SNTAGT come from the germline V gene. The CDR3 DNA follows: TGTGCCAGCTCCGGACTAGCGGGAAACAATGAGCAGTTCTTC. This codes for CASSGLAGNNEQFF.

The V gene is TRBV2, the J gene TRBJ1-6; TRBD1 aligns across 9 bases. The CDR3 spans 16 residues. CDR1 SNHLY and CDR2 FYNNEI come from the germline V gene. Trimming took 7 bases from V and 9 from J; bases not matched to a gene: 13. CDR3 DNA: TGTGCCAGCAACCTAATTGGGGGACAGGGCCCTTCACCCCTCCACTTT. This gives the protein CASNLIGGQGPSPLHF.

This chain joins TRBV9 and TRBJ1-3; no clear D. The CDR3 sequence is 16 residues long. The germline CDR1 and CDR2 sequences are SGDLS and YYNGEE. V lost 0 bases to trimming and J lost 2 bases, with 12 bases between them. The CDR3 nucleotides read TGTGCCAGCAGCGTAGGTCTCGCAGGTCCTGGAAACACCATATATTTT. Protein: CASSVGLAGPGNTIYF.

The chain is built from TRBV21-1 and TRBJ2-7; the tabulated D call, TRBD1, remains unverified against the DNA. TRBV21-1 represents a pseudogene. The CDR3 is made up of 18 amino acids. The CDR3 sequence: CASSKGTQQGARLYEQYF. Here the CDR3 DNA reads TGTGCCAGCAGCAAAGGAACCCAACAGGGGGCTAGACTCTACGAGCAGTACTTC.

V is TRBV7-8 and J is TRBJ2-7; 8 bases line up with TRBD2. J gave up 5 bases and V 1 base, and 10 bases lay outside the gene matches. The CDR3 extends over 16 amino acids. CDR1 and CDR2 from the germline V gene are SGHVS and FQNEAQ. The CDR3 loop is CASSLDIGGAFHEQYF. DNA for the CDR3: TGTGCCAGCAGCTTAGATATCGGGGGGGCCTTTCACGAGCAGTACTTC.

V is TRBV6-5 and J is TRBJ2-7; D unresolved. Looked up from germline, CDR1 is MNHEY and CDR2 is SVGAGI. The CDR3 is 14 residues long. Trimming removed 6 bases at V and 3 bases at J, with 15 bases between. The CDR3 DNA follows: TGTGCCAGCAGCACAAGTCCGAACAGCTACGAGCAGTACTTC. Translation gives CASSTSPNSYEQYF.

J is TRBJ1-5 and V is TRBV7-9; D may be TRBD1 (6 bases). V was clipped by 3 bases and J by 0 bases, with 15 bases between them. The germline gives CDR1 SEHNR, CDR2 FQNEAQ (reference sequence). The CDR3 totals 17 residues. As DNA, the CDR3 is TGTGCCAGCAGCTTGACAGGTCCTCCCGATAGCAATCAGCCCCAGCATTTT. It codes for CASSLTGPPDSNQPQHF.

As to this clone: Since the CDR3 does not end with the conserved phenylalanine or tryptophan, this likely comes from a read error. No DNA is shown, since the ends of the CDR3 on it are uncertain; the CDR3 is the one TCRdb lists. V and J are TRBV4-2 and TRBJ2-7; TRBD2 is the table's D call, not checked against the DNA. The CDR3 numbers 18 amino acids, ends counted. Germline V lookup: CDR1 LGHNA, CDR2 YNFKEQ. The CDR3 region is CASSQVSSKRLGREERYL.

The chain employs TRBV7-9 and TRBJ2-1; 10 bases fit TRBD1. CDR1 and CDR2 from the germline V gene are SEHNR and FQNEAQ (reference sequence). CDR3 length: 14 residues. Germline trimming cut 7 bases from V and 5 bases from J; bases unmatched to any gene: 5. The DNA of the CDR3 is TGTGCCAGCAAGCGGGACAGGGGAGACAATGAGCAGTTCTTC. Translation gives CASKRDRGDNEQFF.

V is TRBV7-9 and J is TRBJ1-1; no definite D call. Germline V gene data show CDR1 as SEHNR and CDR2 as FQNEAQ (reference sequence). The CDR3 totals 13 residues. The germline V and J ends were trimmed by 3 bases and 7 bases, with 12 bases remaining between them. CDR3 in DNA: TGTGCCAGCAGCTTGTATCCGTCCTTTGAAGCTTTCTTT. Protein sequence: CASSLYPSFEAFF.

The chain carries TRBV27 and TRBJ1-2; 7 nucleotides match TRBD1. The CDR3 totals 14 residues. J gave up 3 bases and V 2 bases, and 3 bases lay outside the gene matches. Germline lookup yields CDR1 MNHEY and CDR2 SMNVEV (reference sequence). The CDR3 sequence: CASSLKGAHYGYTF. Written as DNA, the CDR3 is TGTGCCAGCAGTTTAAAGGGGGCGCACTATGGCTACACCTTC.

This rearrangement joins TRBV28 to TRBJ2-2, with 8 bases matching TRBD1. The germline gives CDR1 MDHEN, CDR2 SYDVKM. The CDR3 extends over 14 amino acids. The trim removed 6 bases at V and 6 bases at J, leaving 6 bases unmatched. CDR3 sequence: CASRPAGGPGELFF. CDR3 bases: TGTGCCAGCAGGCCTGCAGGGGGCCCCGGGGAGCTGTTTTTT.

This clone has more than one count but fewer than ten. This chain uses TRBV30 with TRBJ1-5, with D possibly TRBD1 on 5 matching bases. Germline V gene data show CDR1 as GTSNPN and CDR2 as SVGIG (reference sequence). CDR3 size: 15 residues. V was shortened by 3 bases and J by 4 bases, with 16 bases between the two germline ends. This chain's CDR3 is CAWSQFGGVNQPQHF. The DNA of the CDR3 is TGTGCCTGGAGCCAATTTGGGGGGGTAAATCAGCCCCAGCATTTT.

The chain employs TRBV10-3 and TRBJ2-1, with a tentative D call TRBD2 (6 bases). CDR1 and CDR2 from the germline V gene are ENHRY and SYGVKD. The CDR3 consists of 14 residues. V gave up 8 bases and J gave up 7 bases, with 18 bases separating them. Written as DNA, the CDR3 is TGTGCCATCCGAATCGGCGGGAAGTCGAATGAGCAGTTCTTC. Protein sequence: CAIRIGGKSNEQFF.

The V and J genes are TRBV27 and TRBJ2-1; TRBD2 matches at 8 bases. The CDR3 length is 17 residues. V was clipped by 1 base and J by 5 bases; unmatched bases: 10. Germline assignment: CDR1 MNHEY and CDR2 SMNVEV (reference sequence). CDR3 bases: TGTGCCAGCAGTTTATATAGCCGGGCTAGCGGGCACAATGAGCAGTTCTTC. This gives the protein CASSLYSRASGHNEQFF.

V gene TRBV12-5 combines with J gene TRBJ2-7; maybe TRBD2 (5 bases). The CDR3 runs to 15 residues. Germline CDR1 and CDR2: LGHNT and FRNRAP. With 7 bases removed from V and 0 bases from J, the gap between germline ends came to 16 bases. CDR3 residues: CASADDPRGSYEQYF. CDR3 DNA sequence: TGTGCTAGTGCCGACGACCCCCGGGGCTCCTACGAGCAGTACTTC.